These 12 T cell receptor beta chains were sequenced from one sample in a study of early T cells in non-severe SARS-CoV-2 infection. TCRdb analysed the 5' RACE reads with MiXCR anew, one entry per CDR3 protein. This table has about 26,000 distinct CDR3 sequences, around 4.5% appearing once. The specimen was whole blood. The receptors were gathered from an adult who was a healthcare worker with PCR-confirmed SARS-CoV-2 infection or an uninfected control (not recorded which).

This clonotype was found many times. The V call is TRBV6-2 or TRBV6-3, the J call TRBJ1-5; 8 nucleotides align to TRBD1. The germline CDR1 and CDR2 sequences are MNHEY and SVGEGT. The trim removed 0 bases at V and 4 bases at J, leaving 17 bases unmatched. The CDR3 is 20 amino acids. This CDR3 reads CASSYSTRRQGPRGNQPQHF. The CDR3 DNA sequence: TGTGCCAGCAGTTACTCCACCCGTCGACAGGGGCCGCGAGGGAATCAGCCCCAGCATTTT.

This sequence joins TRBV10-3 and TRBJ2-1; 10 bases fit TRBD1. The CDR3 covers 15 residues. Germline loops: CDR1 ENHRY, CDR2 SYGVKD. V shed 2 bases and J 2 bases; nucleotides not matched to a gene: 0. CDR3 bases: TGTGCCATCAGTGAGGGACAGGGGGCCTACAATGAGCAGTTCTTC. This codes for CAISEGQGAYNEQFF.

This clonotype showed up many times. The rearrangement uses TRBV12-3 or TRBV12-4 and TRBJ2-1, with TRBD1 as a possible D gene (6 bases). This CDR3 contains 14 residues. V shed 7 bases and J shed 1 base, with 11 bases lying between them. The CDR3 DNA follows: TGTGCCAGCACCTGGGGGACATCCTACAATGAGCAGTTCTTC. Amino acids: CASTWGTSYNEQFF.

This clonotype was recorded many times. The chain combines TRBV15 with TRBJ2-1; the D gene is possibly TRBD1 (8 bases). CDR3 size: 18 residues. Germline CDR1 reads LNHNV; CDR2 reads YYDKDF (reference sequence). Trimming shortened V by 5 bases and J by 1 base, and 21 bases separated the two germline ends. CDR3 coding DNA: TGTGCCACCAGCGGACTTCTTCACAGGGGGGGATCCTACAATGAGCAGTTCTTC. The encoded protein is CATSGLLHRGGSYNEQFF.

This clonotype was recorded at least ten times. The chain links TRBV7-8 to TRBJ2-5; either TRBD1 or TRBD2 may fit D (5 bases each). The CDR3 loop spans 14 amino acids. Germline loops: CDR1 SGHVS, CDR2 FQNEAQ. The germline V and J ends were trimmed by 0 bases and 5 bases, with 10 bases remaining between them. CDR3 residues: CASSLARWGETQYF. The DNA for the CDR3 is TGTGCCAGCAGCTTAGCTAGGTGGGGGGAGACCCAGTACTTC.

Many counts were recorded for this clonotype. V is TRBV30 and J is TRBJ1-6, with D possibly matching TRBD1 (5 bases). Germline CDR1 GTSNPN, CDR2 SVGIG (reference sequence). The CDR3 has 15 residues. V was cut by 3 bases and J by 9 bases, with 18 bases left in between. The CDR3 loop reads CAWRGLGDWISPLHF. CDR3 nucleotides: TGTGCCTGGAGGGGGTTAGGGGACTGGATTTCACCCCTCCACTTT.

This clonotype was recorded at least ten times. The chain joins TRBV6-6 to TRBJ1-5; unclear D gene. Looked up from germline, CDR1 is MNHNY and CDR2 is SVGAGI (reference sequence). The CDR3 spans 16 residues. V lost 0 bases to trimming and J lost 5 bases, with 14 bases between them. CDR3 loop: CASSYSEELTDQPQHF. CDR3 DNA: TGTGCCAGCAGTTACTCGGAAGAGCTTACGGATCAGCCCCAGCATTTT.

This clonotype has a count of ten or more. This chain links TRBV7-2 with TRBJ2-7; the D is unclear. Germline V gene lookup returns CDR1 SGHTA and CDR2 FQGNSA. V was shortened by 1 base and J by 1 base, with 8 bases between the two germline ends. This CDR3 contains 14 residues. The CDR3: CASSLGKFSYEQYV. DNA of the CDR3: TGTGCCAGCAGCTTAGGTAAATTTTCCTACGAGCAGTACGTC.

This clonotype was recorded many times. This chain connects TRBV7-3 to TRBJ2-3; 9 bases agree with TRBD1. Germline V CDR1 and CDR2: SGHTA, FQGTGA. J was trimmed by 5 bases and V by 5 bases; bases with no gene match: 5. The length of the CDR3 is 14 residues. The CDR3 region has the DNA TGTGCCAGCAGCGGGACAGGGCGAGGAGATACGCAGTATTTT. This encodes CASSGTGRGDTQYF.

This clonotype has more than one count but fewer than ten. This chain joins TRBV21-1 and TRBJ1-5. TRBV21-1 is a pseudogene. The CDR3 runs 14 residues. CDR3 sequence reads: CASRKRWGNQPQHF. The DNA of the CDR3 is TGTGCCAGCAGGAAAAGGTGGGGAAATCAGCCCCAGCATTTT.

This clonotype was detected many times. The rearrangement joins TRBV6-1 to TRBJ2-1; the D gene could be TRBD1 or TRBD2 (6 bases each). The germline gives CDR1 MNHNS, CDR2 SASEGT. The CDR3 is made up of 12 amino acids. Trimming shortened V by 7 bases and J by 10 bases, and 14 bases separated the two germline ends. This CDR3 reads CASKEGGGEQFF. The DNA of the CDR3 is TGTGCCAGCAAAGAGGGGGGTGGAGAGCAGTTCTTC.

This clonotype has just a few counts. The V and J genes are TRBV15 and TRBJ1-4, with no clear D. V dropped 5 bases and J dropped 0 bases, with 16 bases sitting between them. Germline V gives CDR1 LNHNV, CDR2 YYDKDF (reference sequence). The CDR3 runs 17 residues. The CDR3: CATSARPPYATNEKLFF. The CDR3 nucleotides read TGTGCCACCAGCGCCCGACCGCCCTATGCAACTAATGAAAAACTGTTTTTT.